The clone carrying this T cell receptor beta chain occurred a few times. The junction departs from the called germline gene at one end, perhaps through a read error. This record belongs to a study of CD8+CD57+ T cells in acquired aplastic anemia. Genomic DNA acted as the template from which TCR beta VDJ combination and CDR3 sequence profiling were carried out. TCRdb independently ran MiXCR on the reads; one entry per CDR3 protein. The table has around 120,000 distinct CDR3 sequences, 40% seen once. Sequencing involved patients with CD8+CD57+ cell expansion previously shown by flow cytometry. Severe acquired aplastic anemia was present in all patients. Sequences were obtained from sorted CD4+, CD8+, or CD8+CD57+ T cells (not recorded which) from PBMCs. The receptor comes from a human donor with aplastic anemia.

CDR3 nucleotide sequence: TGCGCCAGCAGCTCGGTCCCAGAGGGGTACAATGAGCAGCTCTTC. Translated, it gives CASSSVPEGYNEQLF. The chain is built from TRBV5-1 and TRBJ2-1, with D possibly called TRBD1 or TRBD2 (5 bases each). Germline assignment: CDR1 SGHRS and CDR2 YFSETQ. The CDR3 spans 15 residues.